Listed below are T cell receptor beta chains from one sample, sequenced in a study of T cell changes during pregnancy in multiple sclerosis. Profiled with immunoSEQ multiplex PCR; TCRdb holds only in-frame clones, not every one. The sample yields around 110,000 clones, about 90% seen once. Specimen: peripheral blood, collected before pregnancy. The receptors stem from a female donor with multiple sclerosis, enrolled in a pregnancy study. The CDR3 runs from the conserved cysteine through the conserved F or W. A D gene is named only where the DNA matches it firmly. Clone size is not always given. Where it is, it says once, few, many or a class for expanded clones.

clone_size,j_call,d_call,v_call,cdr3_nt,cdr3_aa
NA,TRBJ2-7,TRBD1,TRBV7-9,TGTGCCAGCAGCCGGACAGGGCGACCCTACGAGCAGTACTTC,CASSRTGRPYEQYF
NA,TRBJ2-3,NA,TRBV9,TGTGCCAGCAGCTCGACACAGGGCCCTAGCACAGATACGCAGTATTTT,CASSSTQGPSTDTQYF
NA,TRBJ2-5,TRBD2,TRBV7-3,TGTGCCAGCAGCTTGGGGGGGGGACAAGAGACCCAGTACTTC,CASSLGGGQETQYF
NA,TRBJ2-5,TRBD2,TRBV27,TGTGCCAGCAGGGGACTAGCGGGGGTAGAGACCCAGTACTTC,CASRGLAGVETQYF
NA,TRBJ1-6,TRBD1,TRBV7-6,TGTGCCAGCAGCTTAGGGACAGGGGGTGATTCACCCCTCCACTTT,CASSLGTGGDSPLHF
NA,TRBJ2-1,TRBD1,TRBV6-1,TGTGCCAGCAGGAGGACAGGGACCTACAATGAGCAGTTCTTC,CASRRTGTYNEQFF
NA,TRBJ1-1,TRBD1,TRBV9,TGTGCCAGCAGCGTAGCAGGGGGACTGAACACTGAAGCTTTCTTT,CASSVAGGLNTEAFF
NA,TRBJ2-6,NA,TRBV4-1,TGCGCCAGCAGCCACAACCCCCGGGTCTCTGTTAACTCTGGGGCCAACGTCCTGACTTTC,CASSHNPRVSVNSGANVLTF
once,TRBJ1-5,NA,TRBV7-8,TGTGCCAGCAGCTGGGACAATCAGGCCAATCAGCCCCAGCATTTT,CASSWDNQANQPQHF
NA,TRBJ2-1,NA,TRBV4-2,TGTGCCAGCAGCCAAGTGGCGGGATCCTACAATGAGCAGTTCTTC,CASSQVAGSYNEQFF
NA,TRBJ1-6,TRBD1,TRBV6-5,TGTGCCAGCAGTTATTTCGCAGGGGGAGATAATTCACCCCTCCACTTT,CASSYFAGGDNSPLHF
NA,TRBJ2-3,NA,TRBV6-1,TGTGCCAGCACCCAAAATGGACTCAGCACAGATACGCAGTATTTT,CASTQNGLSTDTQYF
NA,TRBJ1-2,NA,TRBV7-2,TGTGCCAGCAGCTTGTATCTGTCGGAGGGATATGGCTACACCTTC,CASSLYLSEGYGYTF
NA,TRBJ2-3,TRBD2,TRBV7-9,TGTGCCAGCAGCTATTTTAGCGGGGGCACAGATACGCAGTATTTT,CASSYFSGGTDTQYF
NA,TRBJ2-3,NA,TRBV11-1,TGTGCCAGCAGCCAACAACGAGTGGGAGGTACGCAGTATTTT,CASSQQRVGGTQYF
NA,TRBJ2-7,NA,TRBV25-1,TGTGCCAGCAGTGAATCTTTGGGCAGAACCTACGAGCAGTACTTC,CASSESLGRTYEQYF
NA,TRBJ2-2,TRBD1,TRBV5-1,TGCGCCAGCAGCTGGGGGACAGGGGGTAAGAACACCGGGGAGCTGTTTTTT,CASSWGTGGKNTGELFF